This is a list of T cell receptor beta chains from one sample in a study of blood T cell repertoires in COVID-19. Data came from immunoSEQ multiplex PCR; TCRdb stores just in-frame clones and leaves some out. Among over 150,000 clones listed, 80% to 90% were seen once. Material: peripheral blood. Every receptor here comes from a human donor in a cohort sampled during active COVID-19. The CDR3 runs from the conserved cysteine through the conserved F or W. A D gene is named only where the DNA matches it firmly. Clone size appears in some rows only: once, few, many, or a class for an expanded clone.

clone_size	d_call	v_call	j_call	cdr3_nt	cdr3_aa
NA	TRBD2	TRBV5-4	TRBJ2-3	TGTGCCAGCAGCTCCACGACTAGCGGGAATACGCAGTATTTT	CASSSTTSGNTQYF
NA	TRBD1	TRBV5-1	TRBJ2-1	TGCGCCAGCAGCTCCACAGGGGCTGAGCAGTTCTTC	CASSSTGAEQFF
once	NA	TRBV7-2	TRBJ1-3	TGTGCCAGCAGCCAGACAGGCAGCTCTGGAAACACCATATATTTT	CASSQTGSSGNTIYF
few	NA	TRBV27	TRBJ2-7	TGTGCCAGCAAAAGGGACAACTCCTACGAGCAGTACTTC	CASKRDNSYEQYF
NA	TRBD2	TRBV7-2	TRBJ2-7	TGTGCCAGCAGCTTCGAACGGACTAGCGGGACCTACGAGCAGTACTTC	CASSFERTSGTYEQYF
NA	NA	TRBV28	TRBJ2-7	TGTGCCAGCACCCTAAGCTCCAGGGCCCCCTACGAGCAGTACTTC	CASTLSSRAPYEQYF
NA	NA	TRBV3-1/TRBV3-2	TRBJ2-3	TGTGCCAGCAGCCAAGATCGAACAGGGAGCACAGATACGCAGTATTTT	CASSQDRTGSTDTQYF
NA	NA	TRBV11-2	TRBJ1-1	TGTGCCAGCAGCTTGACGGGGTTCGACACTGAAGCTTTCTTT	CASSLTGFDTEAFF
NA	NA	TRBV28	TRBJ1-1	TGTGCCACCCTCAGAAGGCAGGTCAACACTGAAGCTTTCTTT	CATLRRQVNTEAFF
NA	NA	TRBV19	TRBJ2-7	TGTGCCAGTAGTCCGGGACACATAACCTACGAGCAGTACTTC	CASSPGHITYEQYF
once	TRBD2	TRBV24-1	TRBJ2-1	TGTGCCACCGAGGGGAGGCTAGCGGGGATCAATGAGCAGTTCTTC	CATEGRLAGINEQFF
NA	NA	TRBV4-1	TRBJ1-2	TGCGCCAGCAGCCGGGAGGGCCCCTCACCTAACTATGGCTACACCTTC	CASSREGPSPNYGYTF
NA	NA	TRBV28	TRBJ2-1	TGTGCCAGCCCTATCGATGAGCAGTTCTTC	CASPIDEQFF
NA	TRBD1	TRBV5-6	TRBJ1-5	TGTGCCAGCAGCAAGGGACAGGGCTGGCAGCCCCAGCATTTT	CASSKGQGWQPQHF
NA	TRBD2	TRBV19	TRBJ2-3	TGTGCCAGTAGACCGACTAGCGTTTCTGCAGATACGCAGTATTTT	CASRPTSVSADTQYF
NA	NA	TRBV19	TRBJ2-1	TGTGCCAGTAGTCCCAGGAGGGGAACCAATGAGCAGTTCTTC	CASSPRRGTNEQFF
NA	NA	TRBV12-3/TRBV12-4	TRBJ1-5	TGTGCCAGCAGTTTAGACACTCAGCCCCAGCATTTT	CASSLDTQPQHF
once	TRBD1	TRBV7-2	TRBJ2-2	TGTGCCAGCAGTGACAGGGGAAACACCGGGGAGCTGTTTTTT	CASSDRGNTGELFF